The 24 T cell receptor beta chains reported below all come from one sample, sequenced in a study of shared clonotypes between healthy human individuals. Produced via immunoSEQ multiplex PCR; TCRdb's table is partial and in-frame only. This table has about 510,000 clones, approximately 79% appearing once. Sequenced material: PBMCs. The receptors shown here come from a woman in her thirties or forties in good health. Some clones in this sample may be carry-over from other donors' samples.

The chain uses TRBV7-6 and TRBJ2-5; 8 nucleotides match TRBD2. V lost 1 base, J lost 5 bases, and 9 bases stayed unmatched. From germline, CDR1 is SGHVS and CDR2 FNYEAQ. The CDR3 length is 16 residues. The CDR3: CASSLVGSGRTETQYF. The CDR3 DNA reads TGTGCCAGCAGCTTAGTGGGCAGCGGGAGAACCGAGACCCAGTACTTC.

This chain joins TRBV6-1 and TRBJ2-2; perhaps TRBD1 as D (6 bases). With 7 bases removed from V and 2 bases from J, the gap between germline ends came to 11 bases. In germline, CDR1 is MNHNS, CDR2 SASEGT. There are 14 residues in the CDR3. The DNA of the CDR3 is TGTGCCAGCACCTGGGGGACAAACACCGGGGAGCTGTTTTTT. This gives the protein CASTWGTNTGELFF.

This rearrangement joins TRBV9 to TRBJ1-3; no reliable D call. This CDR3 has 16 residues. The V gene lost 0 bases and the J gene lost 1 base, with 11 bases spanning the gap. Germline CDR1 reads SGDLS; CDR2 reads YYNGEE. CDR3: CASSVGNSPSGNTIYF. The CDR3 bases are TGTGCCAGCAGCGTAGGTAACTCCCCGTCTGGAAACACCATATATTTT. The whole variable domain, filled in from reference TRBV9 and TRBJ1-3, reads DSGVTQTPKHLITATGQRVTLRCSPRSGDLSVYWYQQSLDQGLQFLIQYYNGEERAKGNILERFSAQQFPDLHSELNLSSLELGDSALYFCASSVGNSPSGNTIYFGEGSWLTVV.

The chain is built from TRBV5-1 and TRBJ2-3; D remains unclear. The V end lost 0 bases, the J end lost 7 bases, and 12 bases lay between the germline ends. Germline V gene data show CDR1 as SGHRS and CDR2 as YFSETQ. The CDR3 is 14 amino acids. CDR3 sequence (DNA): TGCGCCAGCAGCTTGGACTCAGGTGGCAATACGCAGTATTTT. Its protein product is CASSLDSGGNTQYF.

The genes are TRBV18 and TRBJ2-7; D possibly matches TRBD1 or TRBD2 (6 bases each). The CDR3 totals 17 residues. Between the trimmed V and J ends, which lost 6 bases and 2 bases, there was a span of 23 bases. Germline V lookup: CDR1 KGHSH, CDR2 LQKENI. The CDR3 reads CASSPSGAASITYEQYF. The CDR3 DNA follows: TGTGCCAGCTCTCCCTCGGGGGCAGCCTCGATAACCTACGAGCAGTACTTC.

This clone was seen once. The chain employs TRBV5-6 and TRBJ2-3; a possible D gene is TRBD2 (5 bases). This CDR3 is built from 15 residues. Trimming pared 4 bases from V and 0 bases from J, leaving 12 bases between. CDR1 is SGHDT and CDR2 is YYEEEE in the germline V gene. The CDR3 loop reads CASSRRLHSTDTQYF. The CDR3 nucleotides are TGTGCCAGCAGCCGGAGACTACATAGCACAGATACGCAGTATTTT. The full variable domain, completed using reference TRBV5-6 and TRBJ2-3, is DAGVTQSPTHLIKTRGQQVTLRCSPKSGHDTVSWYQQALGQGPQFIFQYYEEEERQRGNFPDRFSGHQFPNYSSELNVNALLLGDSALYLCASSRRLHSTDTQYFGPGTRLTVL.

V usage is TRBV28 and J usage is TRBJ2-3; D possibly corresponds to TRBD1 (5 bases). Germline assignment: CDR1 MDHEN and CDR2 SYDVKM. The CDR3 has 13 residues. V was shortened by 9 bases and J by 1 base, with 11 bases between the two germline ends. The DNA of the CDR3 is TGTGCCAGTTCCCTACAGGGCACAGATACGCAGTATTTT. Protein: CASSLQGTDTQYF.

V and J are TRBV7-3 and TRBJ2-2, with 8 bases that match TRBD2. CDR3 size: 14 residues. The junction had 6 bases not matched to a gene; V was cut back by 5 bases and J by 7 bases. Germline loops: CDR1 SGHTA, CDR2 FQGTGA. In DNA form, the CDR3 reads TGTGCCAGCAGCCCCGGACTAGCCAACGGGGAGCTGTTTTTT. Translating it yields CASSPGLANGELFF.

This chain connects TRBV7-3 to TRBJ2-3, with D tentatively TRBD2 (5 bases). Germline CDR1 and CDR2: SGHTA and FQGTGA. Trimming stripped 3 bases from V and 10 bases from J, with 17 bases between. This CDR3 is built from 14 residues. The CDR3 DNA follows: TGTGCCAGCAGCTTTGGAGGAAGAGCCGACCCGCAGTATTTT. Protein: CASSFGGRADPQYF.

This clone came up many times. The V and J genes are TRBV13 and TRBJ2-3; 8 nucleotides line up with TRBD2. The CDR3 sequence is 13 residues long. Germline assignment: CDR1 PRHDT and CDR2 FYEKMQ (reference sequence). CDR3 region: CSEREISTDTQYF. CDR3 bases: TGTTCGGAGCGGGAGATTTCGACAGATACGCAGTATTTT.

This clone has just one count. The chain joins TRBV27 to TRBJ2-1; weak D call: TRBD1 (5 bases). This CDR3 contains 16 residues. V lost 2 bases and J lost 1, with 12 bases in between. Germline CDR1 and CDR2: MNHEY and SMNVEV (reference sequence). The CDR3 sequence: CASSLRGIASYNEQFF. CDR3 DNA sequence: TGTGCCAGCAGTTTAAGGGGTATAGCATCCTACAATGAGCAGTTCTTC.

This chain joins TRBV9 and TRBJ2-5; 7 bases align to TRBD2. The junction had 2 bases not matched to a gene; V was cut back by 0 bases and J by 3 bases. The CDR3 consists of 14 residues. Germline CDR1 reads SGDLS; CDR2 reads YYNGEE. DNA for the CDR3: TGTGCCAGCAGCGTAGGGCTAGCGGAAGAGACCCAGTACTTC. It translates to CASSVGLAEETQYF.

Concerning this clone: This could be a read error, since a much larger clone is one nucleotide away. The chain couples TRBV7-2 to TRBJ2-7; D perhaps matches TRBD1 (5 bases). Germline loops: CDR1 SGHTA, CDR2 FQGNSA. The germline V and J ends were trimmed by 2 bases and 0 bases, with 8 bases remaining between them. This CDR3 has 14 residues. CDR3 amino acids: CASSLRGHSYEQYF. The CDR3 DNA follows: TGTGCCAGCAGCTTAAGGGGCCACTCCTACGAGCAGTACTTC. Based on the CDR3 plus reference TRBV7-2 and TRBJ2-7, the full variable domain is GAGVSQSPSNKVTEKGKDVELRCDPISGHTALYWYRQSLGQGLEFLIYFQGNSAPDKSGLPSDRFSAERTGGSVSTLTIQRTQQEDSAVYLCASSLRGHSYEQYFGPGTRLTVT.

The chain has TRBV7-8 and TRBJ1-2, with 7 bases lining up with TRBD1. The CDR3 covers 14 residues. Trimming removed 5 bases from V and 5 bases from J; junction bases left unmatched: 8. Per the germline V gene, CDR1 is SGHVS and CDR2 is FQNEAQ. The CDR3 sequence: CASSTQGGGYGYTF. Here the CDR3 DNA reads TGTGCCAGCAGCACGCAGGGGGGTGGATATGGCTACACCTTC.

The V and J genes are TRBV18 and TRBJ2-1, with TRBD2 matching 7 bases. The CDR3 totals 15 residues. CDR1 is KGHSH, CDR2 LQKENI, per germline. V lost 6 bases to trimming and J lost 5 bases; unmatched junction nucleotides: 10. CDR3 protein: CASSLGGRADNEQFF. The CDR3 DNA sequence: TGTGCCAGCTCCCTTGGAGGGAGGGCAGACAATGAGCAGTTCTTC.

The chain employs TRBV5-4 and TRBJ2-7, with a weak D call TRBD2 (5 bases). Trimming pared 5 bases from V and 3 bases from J, leaving 9 bases between. The CDR3 spans 12 residues. Germline V CDR1 and CDR2: SGHNT, YYREEE (reference sequence). The CDR3 protein is CASSYRDYEQYF. The CDR3, as DNA: TGTGCCAGCAGTTACCGGGACTACGAGCAGTACTTC.

The chain recombines TRBV10-2 with TRBJ1-5; 11 positions agree with TRBD1. V shed 6 bases, J shed 2 bases, and the junction held 3 bases outside the gene matches. The germline V gene has CDR1 WSHSY and CDR2 SAAADI. The CDR3 has 15 amino acids. The CDR3 loop reads CASSGTGGRNQPQHF. CDR3 DNA sequence: TGCGCCAGCAGCGGGACAGGGGGGCGCAATCAGCCCCAGCATTTT.

Only one count was recorded for this clone. The same CDR3 can be traced to other DNA sequences in this sample. The rearrangement uses TRBV5-1 and TRBJ2-3, with 14 bases that match TRBD2. Germline V gene lookup returns CDR1 SGHRS and CDR2 YFSETQ. The CDR3 is made up of 15 amino acids. With 4 bases clipped from V and 4 bases from J, the junction kept 2 bases outside the gene matches. The CDR3 region has the DNA TGCGCCAGCAGCGGGGGACTAGCGGGAGCAGATACGCAGTATTTT. This codes for CASSGGLAGADTQYF.

The chain uses TRBV2 and TRBJ1-2; no clear D. Germline CDR1 and CDR2: SNHLY and FYNNEI. The CDR3 consists of 16 residues. Trimming left V 4 bases short and J 1 base short, with 16 bases between. The CDR3 sequence: CASSGGLGGRNYGYTF. The CDR3, as DNA: TGTGCCAGCAGTGGTGGGCTGGGAGGTCGTAACTATGGCTACACCTTC.

CDR3 sequence reads: CASSFVTVSSYEQYF. The CDR3 DNA reads as TGTGCCAGCAGTTTTGTGACGGTGAGCTCCTACGAGCAGTACTTC. The genes are TRBV28 and TRBJ2-7; no reliable D call. Looked up from germline, CDR1 is MDHEN and CDR2 is SYDVKM. Trimming left V 3 bases short and J 0 bases short, with 12 bases between. The CDR3 length is 15 residues.

The chain has TRBV6-1 and TRBJ1-5, with D unclear. With 7 bases removed from V and 3 bases from J, the gap between germline ends came to 10 bases. The V gene's germline CDR1 is MNHNS and CDR2 SASEGT. The CDR3 has 13 residues. The CDR3 loop reads CASTWGVNQPQHF. Here the CDR3 DNA reads TGTGCCAGCACCTGGGGAGTCAATCAGCCCCAGCATTTT.

V gene TRBV6-5 combines with J gene TRBJ2-2; 7 bases agree with TRBD2. V lost 8 bases, J lost 7 bases, and 7 bases stayed unmatched. This CDR3 contains 13 residues. Germline values: CDR1 MNHEY, CDR2 SVGAGI. CDR3 residues: CASSRQRDGELFF. CDR3 bases: TGTGCCAGCTCACGGCAGCGGGACGGGGAGCTGTTTTTT.

The table lists this clone with many counts. The CDR3 loop is CASRGQAAGELFF. The CDR3 region has the DNA TGTGCCAGCAGGGGACAGGCGGCCGGGGAGCTGTTTTTT. This chain links TRBV5-4 with TRBJ2-2, with 8 bases that match TRBD1. This CDR3 has 13 residues. Germline CDR1 reads SGHNT; CDR2 reads YYREEE (reference sequence). The V gene end was trimmed by 5 bases and the J gene end by 6 bases; junction bases not matched to a gene: 3. Full variable domain (remainder filled in from reference TRBV5-4 and TRBJ2-2): ETGVTQSPTHLIKTRGQQVTLRCSSQSGHNTVSWYQQALGQGPQFIFQYYREEENGRGNFPPRFSGLQFPNYSSELNVNALELDDSALYLCASRGQAAGELFFGEGSRLTVL.

J is TRBJ2-7 and V is TRBV19, with TRBD1 identical over 9 bases. The V and J ends lost 3 bases and 6 bases, in that order; junction bases with no gene match: 6. This CDR3 spans 14 amino acids. CDR1 and CDR2 (germline): LNHDA, SQIVND (reference sequence). CDR3 sequence reads: CASSIRDRVLEQYF. The CDR3 DNA follows: TGTGCCAGTAGTATTAGGGACAGGGTCCTCGAGCAGTACTTC.